This TCR beta chain was captured by sequencing in a study of early T cells in non-severe SARS-CoV-2 infection. About the research overall: Sequencing input comprised bulk RNA from unsorted whole blood; chain pairing was not available.

Unique molecular identifiers tagged individual cDNA molecules. MiXCR was run by TCRdb on the 5' RACE reads, yielding one entry per CDR3 protein. This sample has more than 40,000 distinct CDR3 sequences, with 5% to 6% found just once. General study findings and limits: Matching results from VDJdb favored anti-spike CD8 responses, leaving private and CD4 specificities undetected.

This clonotype was seen repeatedly, ten times or more. No antigen is known for it. Per the germline V gene, CDR1 is MNHEY and CDR2 is SVGAGI. Trimming left V 0 bases short and J 3 bases short, with 2 bases between. CDR3 length: 12 amino acids. The sequenced sample was whole blood, obtained at baseline. The TCR comes from an adult who was a healthcare worker with PCR-confirmed SARS-CoV-2 infection or an uninfected control (not recorded which). The chain joins TRBV6-5 to TRBJ1-1; D is unresolved. In nucleotides, the CDR3 is TGTGCCAGCAGTTACTCGGACACTGAAGCTTTCTTT. Translation: CASSYSDTEAFF.